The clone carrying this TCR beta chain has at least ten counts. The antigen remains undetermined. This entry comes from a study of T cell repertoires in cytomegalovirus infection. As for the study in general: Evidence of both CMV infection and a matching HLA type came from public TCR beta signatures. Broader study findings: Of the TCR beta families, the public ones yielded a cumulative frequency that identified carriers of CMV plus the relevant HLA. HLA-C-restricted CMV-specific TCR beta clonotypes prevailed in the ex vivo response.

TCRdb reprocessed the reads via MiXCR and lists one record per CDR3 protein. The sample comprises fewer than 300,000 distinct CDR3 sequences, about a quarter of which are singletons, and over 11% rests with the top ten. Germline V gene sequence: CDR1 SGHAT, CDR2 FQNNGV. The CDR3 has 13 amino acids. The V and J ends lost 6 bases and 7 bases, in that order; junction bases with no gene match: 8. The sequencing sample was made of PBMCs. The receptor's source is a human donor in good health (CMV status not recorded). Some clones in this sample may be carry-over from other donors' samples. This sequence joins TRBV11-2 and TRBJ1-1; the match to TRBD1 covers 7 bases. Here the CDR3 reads CASSFTGAYEAFF. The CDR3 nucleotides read TGTGCCAGCAGTTTTACAGGGGCCTATGAAGCTTTCTTT.